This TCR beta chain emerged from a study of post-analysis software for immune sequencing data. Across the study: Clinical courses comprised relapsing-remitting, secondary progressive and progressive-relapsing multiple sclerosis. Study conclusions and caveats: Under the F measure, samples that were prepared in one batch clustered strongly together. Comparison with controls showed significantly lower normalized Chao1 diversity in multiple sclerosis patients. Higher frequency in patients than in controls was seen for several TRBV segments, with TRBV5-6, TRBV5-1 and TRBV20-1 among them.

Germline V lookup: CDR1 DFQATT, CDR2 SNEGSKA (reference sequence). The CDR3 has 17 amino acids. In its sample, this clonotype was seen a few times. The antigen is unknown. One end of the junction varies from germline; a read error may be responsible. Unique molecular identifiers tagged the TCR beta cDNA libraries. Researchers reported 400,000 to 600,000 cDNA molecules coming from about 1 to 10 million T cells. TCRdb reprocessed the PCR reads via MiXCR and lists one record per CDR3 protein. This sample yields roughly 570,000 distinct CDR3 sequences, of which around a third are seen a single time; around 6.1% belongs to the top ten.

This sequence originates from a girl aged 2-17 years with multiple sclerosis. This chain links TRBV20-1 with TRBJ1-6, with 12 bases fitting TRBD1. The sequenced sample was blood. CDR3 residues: CSARAGTGGLGNSPPHF. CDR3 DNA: TGCAGTGCGCGTGCCGGGACAGGGGGCCTTGGGAATTCACCCCCCCACTTT.